The 15 T cell receptor beta chains below come from one sample, sequenced in a study of blood T cell repertoires in COVID-19. Some clones are missing from TCRdb's copy, which holds only in-frame ones; the method was immunoSEQ multiplex PCR. The sample consists of 200,000 to 300,000 clones, less than 90% of them appearing once. Sequencing was carried out using peripheral blood. The origin of the receptors is a man between 60 and 70 years old with acute or convalescent COVID-19.

This rearrangement joins TRBV6-5 to TRBJ1-1; D gene uncertain. The CDR3 spans 15 residues. The germline V and J ends were trimmed by 3 bases and 4 bases, with 15 bases remaining between them. Germline values: CDR1 MNHEY, CDR2 SVGAGI. CDR3 region: CASSYLAPGSTEAFF. The CDR3 region has the DNA TGTGCCAGCAGTTATCTGGCACCCGGGAGCACTGAAGCTTTCTTT.

CDR3 DNA sequence: TGTGCCAGCAGGGGGGACAGGGACGGGACCTACGAGCAGTACTTC. It codes for CASRGDRDGTYEQYF. The chain joins TRBV6-5 to TRBJ2-7, with TRBD1 identical over 9 bases. The CDR3 consists of 15 residues. V gave up 6 bases and J gave up 2 bases; unmatched junction bases: 8. Germline V gene lookup returns CDR1 MNHEY and CDR2 SVGAGI.

The chain employs TRBV19 and TRBJ1-1; 8 positions agree with TRBD1. This CDR3 spans 14 amino acids. CDR1 is LNHDA, CDR2 SQIVND, per germline (reference sequence). Losses at the gene ends were 6 bases for V and 5 bases for J; bases not matched to a gene: 8. The CDR3 DNA follows: TGTGCCAGTAGGACAGGGGTAGAGAGGACTGAAGCTTTCTTT. It codes for CASRTGVERTEAFF.

The chain combines TRBV24-1 with TRBJ2-1, with 14 positions matching TRBD2. The V and J ends lost 2 bases and 13 bases, in that order; junction bases with no gene match: 12. The CDR3 totals 17 residues. In germline, CDR1 is KGHDR, CDR2 SFDVKD. The CDR3 is CATSDSLAGTSGGTQFF. The DNA for the CDR3 is TGTGCCACCAGTGATTCCCTAGCCGGGACTAGCGGGGGTACACAGTTCTTC.

This chain uses TRBV29-1 with TRBJ1-5; possible D gene TRBD1, 5 bases. CDR1 SQVTM and CDR2 ANQGSEA come from the germline V gene. The germline V and J ends were trimmed by 5 bases and 1 base, with 15 bases remaining between them. This CDR3 contains 15 residues. The CDR3 region has the DNA TGCAGCGTTTGGGGAGGGGAGGCGAGCAATCAGCCCCAGCATTTT. This codes for CSVWGGEASNQPQHF.

The V call is TRBV5-1, the J call TRBJ2-3, with TRBD1 matching 12 bases. From germline, CDR1 is SGHRS and CDR2 YFSETQ. V was pared by 5 bases and J by 8 bases, with 6 bases of the junction left unmatched. CDR3 length equals 14 residues. The CDR3, as DNA: TGCGCCAGCAGGTCGGGACAGGGGGCAGTTACGCAGTATTTT. Protein sequence: CASRSGQGAVTQYF.

This chain uses TRBV27 with TRBJ2-3; D is undetermined. The CDR3 totals 13 residues. Germline V CDR1 and CDR2: MNHEY, SMNVEV (reference sequence). V lost 6 bases, J lost 0 bases, and 7 bases lay in between. The CDR3 DNA is TGTGCCAGCAGGGCCAGAAGCACAGATACGCAGTATTTT. Translation: CASRARSTDTQYF.

V usage is TRBV2 and J usage is TRBJ2-2; 8 bases match TRBD1. Germline loops: CDR1 SNHLY, CDR2 FYNNEI. V was pared by 3 bases and J by 4 bases, with 4 bases of the junction left unmatched. The CDR3 loop spans 15 amino acids. The CDR3: CASSERQGPTGELFF. The CDR3 nucleotides read TGTGCCAGCAGTGAGCGACAGGGGCCCACCGGGGAGCTGTTTTTT.

The gene calls are TRBV7-2 and TRBJ1-2; TRBD1 is a possible D gene (5 bases). V shed 3 bases and J shed 9 bases, with 20 bases lying between them. This CDR3 has 15 residues. CDR1 and CDR2 from the germline V gene are SGHTA and FQGNSA. CDR3 sequence reads: CASSFRSGQGASYTF. CDR3 bases: TGTGCCAGCAGCTTTAGGTCCGGCCAAGGGGCAAGCTACACCTTC.

The chain uses TRBV10-3 and TRBJ2-5, with TRBD1 as a possible D gene (6 bases). Germline V CDR1 and CDR2: ENHRY, SYGVKD. Trimming pared 6 bases from V and 7 bases from J, leaving 15 bases between. This CDR3 comprises 13 residues. CDR3 bases: TGTGCCATCAGCCCCCCAGGGGTGGGGACCCAGTACTTC. It encodes CAISPPGVGTQYF.

Only a few counts were recorded for this clone. The CDR3 bases are TGTGCCAGCAGCTCTAAAGTAAACTACAATGAGCAGTTCTTC. Translated, it gives CASSSKVNYNEQFF. This chain links TRBV7-9 with TRBJ2-1; no clear D. Germline CDR1 and CDR2: SEHNR and FQNEAQ (reference sequence). CDR3 size: 14 residues. Trimming left V 4 bases short and J 3 bases short, with 10 bases between.

The chain recombines TRBV28 with TRBJ1-1; D is perhaps TRBD1 (6 bases). Trimming left V 6 bases short and J 6 bases short, with 11 bases between. CDR3 size: 12 residues. Germline V CDR1 and CDR2: MDHEN, SYDVKM. CDR3 sequence (DNA): TGTGCCAGCAGCCTGGACAGTGCTGAAGCTTTCTTT. Encoded protein: CASSLDSAEAFF. The full variable domain, its missing parts supplied by reference TRBV28 and TRBJ1-1, is DVKVTQSSRYLVKRTGEKVFLECVQDMDHENMFWYRQDPGLGLRLIYFSYDVKMKEKGDIPEGYSVSREKKERFSLILESASTNQTSMYLCASSLDSAEAFFGQGTRLTVV.

The chain recombines TRBV14 with TRBJ2-7, with 11 nucleotides matching TRBD2. The germline CDR1 and CDR2 sequences are SGHDN and FVKESK. The CDR3 totals 15 residues. V lost 4 bases to trimming and J lost 2 bases; unmatched junction nucleotides: 4. Here the CDR3 DNA reads TGTGCCAGCAGCCCCTTAGCGGGGGGGACCTACGAGCAGTACTTC. It yields the protein CASSPLAGGTYEQYF.

The V call is TRBV6-5, the J call TRBJ2-1, with TRBD2 identical over 7 bases. The CDR3 sequence is 16 residues long. Germline CDR1 is MNHEY and CDR2 is SVGAGI. Trimming at V came to 0 bases and at J to 6 bases, leaving 8 bases not matched to a gene. CDR3 DNA: TGTGCCAGCAGTTACTCGAGCGGGAAATTGGGCAATGAGCAGTTCTTC. It yields the protein CASSYSSGKLGNEQFF.

In its sample, this clone was seen a few times. This chain connects TRBV2 to TRBJ1-1; 10 bases are shared with TRBD1. Germline CDR1 and CDR2: SNHLY and FYNNEI. V lost 11 bases and J lost 5; bases outside the gene matches: 23. CDR3 length equals 18 residues. CDR3 bases: TGTGCCGGTTCTTCGGTCCGGGACAGGGGCATTCGGGAAACTGAAGCTTTCTTT. This encodes CAGSSVRDRGIRETEAFF.